This T cell receptor (beta chain) emerged from a study of response to subunit inactivated influenza vaccine. Whole-study findings and limits: Authors suggested seasonal influenza vaccinations each recruit few new T cells.

TCRdb recomputed calls from the RT-PCR reads with MiXCR, one row per CDR3 protein. The sample has under 550,000 distinct CDR3 sequences; approximately 7.6% are singletons. This clonotype was counted ten times or more. Antigen unknown. Trimming left V 5 bases short and J 8 bases short, with 11 bases between. This CDR3 is built from 12 residues. CDR1 MDHEN and CDR2 SYDVKM come from the germline V gene. The sample consisted of PBMCs from blood, taken approximately 25 months after vaccination. This sequence joins TRBV28 and TRBJ2-3, with D tentatively TRBD1 or TRBD2 (5 bases each). The TCR originated in a man between 50 and 70 years old who received an inactivated influenza vaccine. The chain's CDR3 is CASSPPGGTQYF. The CDR3 DNA reads TGTGCCAGCAGTCCCCCTGGGGGTACGCAGTATTTT.